The T cell receptor beta chain under discussion was sequenced for a study of shared clonotypes between healthy human individuals (TCRdb year 2020). Describing the broader study: Three men and a couple of women, aged 18 to 49 years, made up the cohort. To increase sequencing depth and limit assay-specific biases, TCR repertoire library preparation and sequencing were carried out by different laboratories using diverse techniques. Per donor, three plates each were used for CD4 naive and CD4 memory, two for CD8 naive, and one for CD8 memory. To estimate repertoire size and how much clonotype sharing occurs between individuals, the study deeply sequenced the blood TCR repertoires of several healthy adults. Between about 0.8 and 9.5 billion PBMCs per donor were obtained by leukapheresis. What the authors observed across the whole study: Pairwise subsampling indicated that sequencing depth was expected to affect the degree of clonotype sharing among donors. Higher generation probabilities were observed for clonotypes shared by all four sorted-subset donors than for non-shared clonotypes. The small number of donors limited the genetic and exposure-history diversity represented. Incomplete sequencing was indicated by rarefaction of sorted-subset datasets, despite the large sequencing depth. Sampling was restricted to blood, and TCR repertoires in tissues likely differ from the TCR repertoires found in blood. When a few donors were compared, the shared fraction of clonotypes was around 4.6% for naive CD4, around 3.6% for naive CD8, more than 2% for memory CD4, and less than 0.45% for memory CD8. Larger estimated clonotype richness was generally found for naive subsets than for memory subsets.

This clone appeared many times. The antigen it binds to is not known. It has no much larger one-base neighbor in the sample; base qualities were not kept. TCR CDR3 regions were amplified from genomic DNA by multiplex PCR using the deep immunoSEQ assay. Genomic DNA extracted from each cell subset was distributed evenly over all wells of several immunoSEQ 96-well plates, and each plate served as one replicate. Each replicate PCR for sorted subsets received roughly 0.2 ug genomic DNA, equal to 30,000 or so T cell genomes. Purified libraries were measured with a Qubit 3.0 fluorometer, size-checked on a Bioanalyzer 2100, and measured again with the KAPA Library Quantification kit. Every immunoSEQ 96-well plate was sequenced on a separate single-read 150-cycle Illumina NextSeq 550 flow cell. In the source study's methods: Because the immunoSEQ output included only junctional sequences and no quality scores, the filtering could not be the same as the filtering used for full-length reads. Sequences were annotated with PyIR, a Python wrapper for IgBLAST v1.9, and V/J genes and CDR3 were assigned using IMGT germline references. Reads were filtered out if the reads had weak V/J assignments (E-value above 1e-6), no CDR3, stop codons, out-of-frame junctions, or ambiguous translated residues. V3J clonotypes were defined as sequences sharing an identical inferred V gene, J gene, and CDR3 amino acid sequence. The percentage overlap between two repertoires was calculated by dividing the number of shared unique clonotypes by the size of the smaller repertoire. RTK rarefaction, the Chao1 estimator, and Recon v2.1 estimates of unobserved clonotypes were used to assess repertoire richness. Generation probabilities were computed with OLGA for all TCRbeta clonotypes obtained by the gDNA method from several donors. This is the immuneACCESS table as TCRdb keeps it, with only in-frame sequences that have V and J called. A part of the clones is gone; compared with another copy, unresolved V genes explain less than half, and the rest is unexplained. The V and J calls and the clone size are those of that table, but D and trimming were determined from the DNA. The sample table records 900,000 to 1,200,000 clones; roughly 74% of these occur just once. In total, the top ten clones hold under 0.8% of the sample.

The donors were healthy, HIV-negative adults who had no recently reported acute infections or vaccinations. Every donor was a Caucasian adult residing in Nashville, Tennessee, USA. CD4+ T cells were enriched through magnetic negative selection, after which naive cells were positively selected on CD45RA and the remaining negative fraction served as the memory subset. Blood was obtained by leukapheresis, after which PBMCs were separated by Ficoll-Histopaque density gradient centrifugation and cryopreserved in liquid nitrogen vapor phase. Analytical flow cytometry was used to check the purity and quantity of each magnetically sorted T cell population. Each sorted fraction had its genomic DNA isolated and then quantified by UV absorbance on a Nanodrop 2000c. V gives up 5 bases and J gives up 3 bases, and the segment between their germline ends measures 16 bases. The CDR3, cysteine through phenylalanine, is 15 amino acids long. The CDR3 DNA has 45 bases and is translated from base 1. CDR1 is given as MDHEN and CDR2 as SYDVKM, both from the germline V gene.

Material for sequencing was memory CD4+ T cells from PBMCs. This specimen's cell subset or site label, per the study, means: CD45RA-negative fraction. The chain employs TRBV28 and TRBJ1-2, with the D gene not clear enough to name. The sequence was collected from a man younger than 35 in good health. Some clones in this sample may be carry-over from other donors' samples. CDR3 protein: CASSPASGGHYGYTF. The DNA reads as follows: TGTGCCAGCAGTCCGGCATCGGGCGGTCACTATGGCTACACCTTC.